The clone carrying this T cell receptor beta chain was found a few times. The antigen is undetermined. This sample is drawn from a study of blood T cells in healthy people across ages. General study results and limits: The study could not conclusively compare naive and antigen-experienced cells, given its unsorted PBMCs. Percentage of naive T cells showed a strong correlation with TCR beta diversity. Diversity was higher, and naive CD4+ cells more numerous, in long-lived donors than in aged donors.

Primers used in a second PCR of roughly 7 to 12 cycles were a sample-barcoded 5' primer and a J-beta primer mix. Every single cDNA molecule received a tag from a template-switch adaptor with 12 random nucleotides. TCRdb independently ran MiXCR on the 5' RACE reads; one entry per CDR3 protein. Of more than 650,000 distinct CDR3 sequences in the sample, approximately 21% are singletons; the top ten hold about 22%. CDR3 length: 15 residues. CDR1 and CDR2 (germline): SGHVS, FNYEAQ. Trimming stripped 1 base from V and 4 bases from J, with 10 bases between. The sample was blood. The chain links TRBV7-6 to TRBJ1-4; D might be TRBD1 (6 bases). The sequence came from a man in his 70s in good health. Here the CDR3 reads CASSLDRANNEKLFF. CDR3 DNA: TGTGCCAGCAGCTTAGACAGGGCAAATAATGAAAAACTGTTTTTT. Full variable domain (outside the CDR3, taken from reference TRBV7-6 and TRBJ1-4): GAGVSQSPRYKVTKRGQDVALRCDPISGHVSLYWYRQALGQGPEFLTYFNYEAQQDKSGLPNDRFSAERPEGSISTLTIQRTEQRDSAMYRCASSLDRANNEKLFFGSGTQLSVL.